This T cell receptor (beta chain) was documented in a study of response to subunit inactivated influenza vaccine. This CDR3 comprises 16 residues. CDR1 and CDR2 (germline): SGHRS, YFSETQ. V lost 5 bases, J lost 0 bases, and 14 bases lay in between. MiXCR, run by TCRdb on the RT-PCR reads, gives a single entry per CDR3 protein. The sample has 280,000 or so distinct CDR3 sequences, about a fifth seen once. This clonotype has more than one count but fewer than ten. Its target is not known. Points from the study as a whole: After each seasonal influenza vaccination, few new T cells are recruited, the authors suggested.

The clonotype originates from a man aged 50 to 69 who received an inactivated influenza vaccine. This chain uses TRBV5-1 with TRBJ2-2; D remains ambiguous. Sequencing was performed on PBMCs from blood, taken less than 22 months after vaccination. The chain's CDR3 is CASRPGGSANTGELFF. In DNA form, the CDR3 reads TGCGCCAGCAGGCCCGGCGGAAGCGCGAACACCGGGGAGCTGTTTTTT.